Here is one T cell receptor (beta chain) with its context. Sequencing used immunoSEQ multiplex PCR; TCRdb keeps in-frame clones, though not all of them. The data contain 90,000 to 100,000 clones, about 94% of them singletons. The data stem from a study of technical replicates of blood from a few donors. V was pared by 0 bases and J by 2 bases, with 9 bases between. The CDR3 is 14 residues long. Germline CDR1 and CDR2: SGHRS and YFSETQ. V and J are TRBV5-1 and TRBJ2-7; tentative D call: TRBD1 (6 bases). The sequenced sample was T cells isolated from PBMCs. The sequence was collected from a human donor in good health. The CDR3 spells CASSLATGTYEQYF. The CDR3 DNA reads as TGCGCCAGCAGCTTGGCCACAGGGACCTACGAGCAGTACTTC.